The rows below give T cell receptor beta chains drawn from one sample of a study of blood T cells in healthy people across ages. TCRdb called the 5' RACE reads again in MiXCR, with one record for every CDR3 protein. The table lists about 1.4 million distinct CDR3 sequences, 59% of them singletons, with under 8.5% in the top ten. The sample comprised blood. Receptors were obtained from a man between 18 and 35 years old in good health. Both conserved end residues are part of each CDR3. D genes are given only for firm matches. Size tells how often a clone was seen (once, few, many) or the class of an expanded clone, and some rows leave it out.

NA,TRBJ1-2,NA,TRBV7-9,CASSLTGGGPREGYTF,TGTGCCAGCAGCTTAACTGGGGGAGGGCCCAGAGAGGGCTACACCTTC
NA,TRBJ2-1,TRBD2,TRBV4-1,CASSRLAGASYNEQFF,TGCGCCAGCAGCCGATTAGCGGGAGCCTCCTACAATGAGCAGTTCTTC
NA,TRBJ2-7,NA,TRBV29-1,CSVAGGLPFYDEQYF,TGCAGCGTTGCCGGGGGATTGCCCTTCTACGACGAGCAGTACTTC
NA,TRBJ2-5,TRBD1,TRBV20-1,CSASKGQETGMETQYF,TGCAGTGCTAGCAAGGGTCAGGAGACAGGGATGGAGACCCAGTACTTC
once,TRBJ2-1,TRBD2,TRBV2,CASSAGLENNEQFF,TGTGCCAGCAGCGCGGGACTAGAAAATAATGAGCAGTTCTTC
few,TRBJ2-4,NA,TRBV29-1,CSVEISRVEQYF,TGCAGCGTTGAGATATCTAGGGTGGAGCAGTACTTC
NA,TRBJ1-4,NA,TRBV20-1,CSATFGGAGEKLFF,TGCAGTGCCACATTCGGAGGGGCTGGTGAAAAACTGTTTTTT
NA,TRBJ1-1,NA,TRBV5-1,CASSLEPQNTEAFF,TGCGCCAGCAGCTTGGAACCTCAGAACACTGAAGCTTTCTTT
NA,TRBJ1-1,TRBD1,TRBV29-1,CSVNRGEAFF,TGCAGCGTTAACAGGGGAGAAGCTTTCTTT
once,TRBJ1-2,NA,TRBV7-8,CASSPGRPVYGYTF,TGTGCCAGCAGCCCCGGTCGGCCGGTGTATGGCTACACCTTC
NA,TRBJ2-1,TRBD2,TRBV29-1,CSARGGLAVQGNEQFF,TGCAGCGCCCGAGGGGGACTAGCTGTACAGGGCAATGAGCAGTTCTTC
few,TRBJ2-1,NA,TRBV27,CASSFGTRGHEQFF,TGTGCCAGCAGTTTCGGGACTAGGGGGCATGAGCAGTTCTTC
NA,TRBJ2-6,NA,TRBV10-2,CASTAVPFSGANVLTF,TGCGCCAGCACGGCGGTACCTTTCTCTGGGGCCAACGTCCTGACTTTC
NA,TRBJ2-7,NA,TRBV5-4,CASSLALGAKGYEQYF,TGTGCCAGCAGCTTGGCCCTCGGGGCAAAGGGTTACGAGCAGTACTTC
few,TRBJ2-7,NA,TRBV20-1,CSAPRGEQYF,TGCAGTGCTCCACGAGGCGAGCAGTACTTC
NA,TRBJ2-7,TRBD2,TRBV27,CASRLAGVMGGYEQYF,TGTGCCAGTCGACTAGCGGGAGTTATGGGAGGCTACGAGCAGTACTTC
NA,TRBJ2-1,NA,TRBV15,CATSIWTYNEQFF,TGTGCCACCAGCATATGGACTTATAATGAGCAGTTCTTC
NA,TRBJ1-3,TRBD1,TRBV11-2,CASIKDRARNTIYF,TGTGCCAGCATCAAAGACAGGGCTAGAAACACCATATATTTT
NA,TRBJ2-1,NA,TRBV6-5,CASSGPFGEQFF,TGTGCCAGCAGTGGACCCTTCGGTGAGCAGTTCTTC
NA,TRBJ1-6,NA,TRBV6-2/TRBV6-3,CASSYSAGQPHF,TGTGCCAGCAGTTACTCAGCAGGGCAACCCCACTTT
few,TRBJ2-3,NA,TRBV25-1,CASSELADTQYF,TGTGCCAGCAGTGAACTGGCAGATACGCAGTATTTT
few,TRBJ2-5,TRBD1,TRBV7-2,CASSSGQGVQETQYF,TGTGCCAGCAGCTCTGGACAGGGGGTCCAAGAGACCCAGTACTTC
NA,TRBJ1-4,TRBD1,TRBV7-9,CASRPLTGGGGKLFF,TGTGCCAGCAGACCACTGACAGGGGGCGGCGGAAAACTGTTTTTT
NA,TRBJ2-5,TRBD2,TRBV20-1,CSARGAGVETQYF,TGCAGTGCTAGGGGAGCGGGGGTGGAGACCCAGTACTTC
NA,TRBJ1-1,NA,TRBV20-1,CSARDRMNTEAFF,TGCAGTGCTAGAGATAGGATGAACACTGAAGCTTTCTTT
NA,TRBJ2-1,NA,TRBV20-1,CSTFAAHNEQFF,TGCAGTACCTTCGCTGCCCACAATGAGCAGTTCTTC
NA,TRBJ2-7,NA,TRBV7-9,CASHITGRDEQYF,TGTGCCAGCCACATTACAGGGCGGGACGAGCAGTACTTC
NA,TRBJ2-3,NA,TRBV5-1,CASSLHSGNTQYF,TGCGCCAGCAGCTTGCACAGCGGAAATACGCAGTATTTT
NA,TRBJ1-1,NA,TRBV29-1,CSGGGNTEAFF,TGCAGCGGCGGGGGGAACACTGAAGCTTTCTTT
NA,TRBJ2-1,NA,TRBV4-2,CASSQEERLTSSYNEQFF,TGTGCCAGCAGCCAAGAAGAACGACTGACCAGCTCCTACAATGAGCAGTTCTTC
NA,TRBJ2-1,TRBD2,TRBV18,CASSPTTSGVVGEQFF,TGTGCCAGCTCACCGACGACTAGCGGGGTGGTCGGGGAGCAGTTCTTC
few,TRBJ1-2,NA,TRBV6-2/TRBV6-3,CASSYSREGGYTF,TGTGCCAGCAGTTACTCTCGAGAGGGAGGCTACACCTTC
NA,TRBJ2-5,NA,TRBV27,CASSPGVGGQETQYF,TGTGCCAGCAGTCCAGGGGTAGGTGGACAAGAGACCCAGTACTTC
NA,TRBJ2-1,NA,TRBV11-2,CASSLFVGDEQFF,TGTGCCAGCAGCTTATTTGTCGGGGATGAGCAGTTCTTC
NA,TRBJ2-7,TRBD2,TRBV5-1,CATRLAGAGEQYF,TGCGCCACTAGACTAGCGGGAGCCGGGGAGCAGTACTTC
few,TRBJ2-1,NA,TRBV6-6,CASSPGVAFINEQFF,TGTGCCAGCAGCCCGGGAGTGGCTTTTATCAATGAGCAGTTCTTC
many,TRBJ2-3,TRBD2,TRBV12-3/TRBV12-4,CASSSMSGAGDTQYF,TGTGCCAGCAGTTCCATGAGCGGGGCGGGGGATACGCAGTATTTT
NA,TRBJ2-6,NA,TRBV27,CASSFIASGASVLTF,TGTGCCAGCAGTTTCATAGCCTCTGGGGCCAGCGTCCTGACTTTC
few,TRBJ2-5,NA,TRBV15,CATSSLGLQETQYF,TGTGCCACCTCATCTCTGGGACTCCAAGAGACCCAGTACTTC
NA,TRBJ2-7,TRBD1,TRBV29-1,CSVGQENTYEQYF,TGCAGCGTGGGACAGGAGAACACCTACGAGCAGTACTTC
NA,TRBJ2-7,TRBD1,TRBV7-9,CASSSSLGTGSYEQYF,TGTGCCAGCAGCTCGTCGTTAGGGACAGGGTCCTACGAGCAGTACTTC
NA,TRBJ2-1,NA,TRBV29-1,CSVKGLYNEQFF,TGCAGCGTCAAGGGACTTTACAATGAGCAGTTCTTC
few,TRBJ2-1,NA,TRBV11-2,CASSLVRLRHNEQFF,TGTGCCAGCAGCTTAGTCAGGCTTCGCCACAATGAGCAGTTCTTC
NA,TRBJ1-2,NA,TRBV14,CASSQSRHSLGYGYTF,TGTGCCAGCAGCCAAAGTAGACATAGCCTTGGCTATGGCTACACCTTC
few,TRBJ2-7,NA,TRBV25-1,CASSPLGVNEQYF,TGTGCCAGCAGTCCCCTAGGGGTAAACGAGCAGTACTTC
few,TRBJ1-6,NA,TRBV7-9,CASSPLQPSWSPLHF,TGTGCCAGCAGCCCCTTACAGCCCTCTTGGTCACCCCTCCACTTT
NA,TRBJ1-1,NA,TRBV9,CASSVVGTEAFF,TGTGCCAGCAGCGTGGTGGGGACTGAAGCTTTCTTT
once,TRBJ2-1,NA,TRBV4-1,CASSQVLGYAYNEQFF,TGCGCCAGCAGCCAAGTTTTGGGGTATGCCTACAATGAGCAGTTCTTC
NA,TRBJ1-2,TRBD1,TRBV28,CASRPTGTGGMWGYGYTF,TGTGCCAGCAGGCCCACCGGGACAGGGGGCATGTGGGGCTATGGCTACACCTTC
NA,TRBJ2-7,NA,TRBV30,CAYQGEAGVTYEQYF,TGTGCCTACCAAGGGGAGGCAGGCGTGACCTACGAGCAGTACTTC
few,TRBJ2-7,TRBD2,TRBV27,CASSLVGGSVATRLYEQYF,TGTGCCAGCAGTTTAGTGGGCGGGAGCGTCGCCACTCGCCTGTACGAGCAGTACTTC
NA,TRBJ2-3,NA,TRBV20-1,CSAARGEGANTQYF,TGCAGTGCAGCTAGGGGGGAGGGGGCAAATACGCAGTATTTT
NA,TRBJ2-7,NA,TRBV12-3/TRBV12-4,CASLLGGTYEQYF,TGTGCCAGCCTATTGGGCGGGACCTACGAGCAGTACTTC
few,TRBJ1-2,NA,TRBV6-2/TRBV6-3,CASSSGDRYYGYTF,TGTGCCAGCAGTTCCGGCGACCGCTACTATGGCTACACCTTC
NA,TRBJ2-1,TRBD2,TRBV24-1,CATGLAGEQFF,TGTGCCACGGGACTAGCCGGCGAGCAGTTCTTC
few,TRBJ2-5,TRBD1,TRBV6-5,CASSRLGQGSQETQYF,TGTGCCAGCAGTCGCCTGGGACAGGGAAGTCAAGAGACCCAGTACTTC
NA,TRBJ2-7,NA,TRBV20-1,CSASLPFGQRSYEQYF,TGCAGTGCTAGTCTACCCTTTGGACAGCGTTCCTACGAGCAGTACTTC
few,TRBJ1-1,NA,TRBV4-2,CASSQDLGANTEAFF,TGTGCCAGCAGCCAAGATCTAGGGGCGAACACTGAAGCTTTCTTT
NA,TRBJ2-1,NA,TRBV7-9,CASSDLGGREQMNEQFF,TGTGCCAGCAGCGACTTGGGGGGAAGGGAACAGATGAATGAGCAGTTCTTC
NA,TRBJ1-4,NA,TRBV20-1,CSARDSLHEKLFF,TGCAGTGCTAGAGACTCACTGCATGAAAAACTGTTTTTT